Below are 14 T cell receptor beta chains sequenced from a single sample in a study of blood T cell repertoires in COVID-19 (TCRdb year 2020). The method was the immunoSEQ multiplex PCR assay. TCRdb carries this immuneACCESS record with in-frame sequences only. Its versions omit some clonotypes, under half of them owing to an unresolved V gene in the studies checked, with the rest unexplained. The sample includes around 310,000 clones, with roughly 90% observed a single time. The ten largest clones add up to about a tenth of the sample. Sequenced material: PBMCs or T cells enriched from blood (not recorded which). These receptors were obtained from a woman in her twenties or thirties who had recovered from COVID-19.

Note on this clone: At one end the junction does not follow the germline gene, possibly because of a read error. The CDR3 DNA follows: TGTGCTAGCAGCCCCCGGGTCGGCGGGAGCTCCTACGAGCAGTACTTC. Protein product: CASSPRVGGSSYEQYF. This rearrangement joins TRBV7-7 to TRBJ2-7; TRBD2 aligns across 7 bases. This CDR3 is built from 16 residues. Germline V gene sequence: CDR1 SSHAT, CDR2 FNYEAQ (reference sequence).

This chain joins TRBV19 and TRBJ1-5; 11 nucleotides align to TRBD1. This CDR3 spans 17 amino acids. With V trimmed by 7 bases and J by 4 bases, 12 bases remained unmatched. Germline V gene sequence: CDR1 LNHDA, CDR2 SQIVND (reference sequence). The CDR3 protein is CASNSGGTGGFNQPQHF. The CDR3 bases are TGTGCCAGTAATTCAGGGGGGACAGGGGGGTTTAATCAGCCCCAGCATTTT.

This clone was observed a few times. V usage is TRBV7-9 and J usage is TRBJ1-5; D is ambiguous. The CDR3 has 14 residues. CDR1 is SEHNR, CDR2 FQNEAQ, per germline (reference sequence). V was trimmed by 1 base and J by 4 bases, leaving 8 bases between them. The CDR3 loop reads CASSLGTTNQPQHF. The CDR3 DNA follows: TGTGCCAGCAGCTTAGGCACAACGAATCAGCCCCAGCATTTT.

The chain uses TRBV3-1 (or the pseudogene TRBV3-2) and TRBJ2-7, with 7 bases that match TRBD2. V trimming: 6 bases; J trimming: 0 bases; junction bases outside the gene matches: 5. The CDR3 totals 14 residues. The germline gives CDR1 LGHDT, CDR2 YNNKEL (reference sequence). The CDR3 sequence: CASRLAASSYEQYF. The CDR3 DNA sequence: TGTGCCAGCAGGCTAGCGGCAAGCTCCTACGAGCAGTACTTC.

This clone was recorded only once. Written as DNA, the CDR3 is TGCAGTGCTCACCGCGCCGAAGCTTTCTTT. It codes for CSAHRAEAFF. V gene TRBV20-1 combines with J gene TRBJ1-1; D is ambiguous. V lost 5 bases to trimming and J lost 8 bases, with 9 bases between them. CDR1 DFQATT and CDR2 SNEGSKA come from the germline V gene (reference sequence). The CDR3 totals 10 residues.

The V and J genes are TRBV14 and TRBJ2-3, with 8 bases aligning to TRBD2. The CDR3 totals 17 residues. CDR1 SGHDN and CDR2 FVKESK come from the germline V gene. V was pared by 0 bases and J by 2 bases, with 7 bases of the junction left unmatched. CDR3 sequence (DNA): TGTGCCAGCAGCCAAGATTGGGGTAGCGGGGCCACAGATACGCAGTATTTT. It translates to CASSQDWGSGATDTQYF.

The chain employs TRBV28 and TRBJ2-5; a possible D gene is TRBD1 (5 bases). This CDR3 has 16 residues. Germline V gene sequence: CDR1 MDHEN, CDR2 SYDVKM. The germline V and J ends were trimmed by 4 bases and 2 bases, with 17 bases remaining between them. The CDR3 region has the DNA TGTGCCAGCAGTTCCAACCCCTGGACACAACAAGAGACCCAGTACTTC. It is translated as CASSSNPWTQQETQYF.

The J gene is TRBJ2-1, the V gene TRBV5-1; 7 bases map to TRBD1. Germline assignment: CDR1 SGHRS and CDR2 YFSETQ. V lost 0 bases to trimming and J lost 4 bases; unmatched junction nucleotides: 4. This CDR3 has 15 residues. The CDR3 region has the DNA TGCGCCAGCAGCTTGGTTGGGACAGATTACAATGAGCAGTTCTTC. Its translation is CASSLVGTDYNEQFF.

The gene calls are TRBV19 and TRBJ2-2, with 13 positions matching TRBD2. V gave up 7 bases and J gave up 5 bases; unmatched junction bases: 7. The CDR3 is made up of 16 amino acids. Germline CDR1 LNHDA, CDR2 SQIVND (reference sequence). CDR3 protein: CASTRTSGSVTGELFF. The CDR3 nucleotides read TGTGCCAGTACTAGGACTAGCGGGAGCGTGACCGGGGAGCTGTTTTTT.

The J gene is TRBJ1-1, the V gene TRBV28; 8 bases are shared with TRBD1. The CDR3 is 14 residues long. Germline CDR1 MDHEN, CDR2 SYDVKM. V shed 6 bases and J 6 bases; nucleotides not matched to a gene: 9. The CDR3: CASRTTGGIPEAFF. The CDR3 DNA reads as TGTGCCAGCAGGACTACAGGGGGTATCCCTGAAGCTTTCTTT.

The chain couples TRBV11-2 to TRBJ2-7; 8 positions agree with TRBD1. Germline V lookup: CDR1 SGHAT, CDR2 FQNNGV. Losses at the gene ends were 5 bases for V and 5 bases for J; bases not matched to a gene: 11. The CDR3 covers 15 residues. The CDR3 is CASSPRTGLMDEQYF. The CDR3 DNA reads as TGTGCCAGCAGCCCCCGGACAGGGTTAATGGACGAGCAGTACTTC.

The chain couples TRBV6-5 to TRBJ1-4; 9 bases are shared with TRBD1. CDR3 length: 14 amino acids. Per the germline V gene, CDR1 is MNHEY and CDR2 is SVGAGI. J was trimmed by 3 bases and V by 7 bases; bases with no gene match: 3. CDR3 region: CASKRDRANEKLFF. CDR3 in DNA: TGTGCCAGCAAACGGGACAGGGCTAATGAAAAACTGTTTTTT.

This clone was seen only once. For the CDR3, the DNA is TGCGCCAGCAGCTTGGCGGGAGTTGACACCGGGGAGCTGTTTTTT. The encoded protein is CASSLAGVDTGELFF. This chain connects TRBV5-1 to TRBJ2-2, with D tentatively TRBD2 (6 bases). This CDR3 is 15 amino acids long. CDR1 SGHRS and CDR2 YFSETQ come from the germline V gene. V dropped 0 bases and J dropped 3 bases, with 9 bases sitting between them.

The rearrangement joins TRBV4-2 to TRBJ2-7; D might be TRBD2 (5 bases). The CDR3 totals 17 residues. V lost 4 bases and J lost 3, with 22 bases in between. Germline V lookup: CDR1 LGHNA, CDR2 YNFKEQ. The CDR3 DNA is TGTGCCAGCAGCCCCTCAGCGGCTGGCGGTACTAACTACGAGCAGTACTTC. Translating gives CASSPSAAGGTNYEQYF.